These 27 T cell receptor beta chains were all obtained from the same sample, sequenced in a study of CD8 T cells in Susac syndrome (dated by TCRdb to between 2019 and 2020). Receptor libraries were prepared by the immunoSEQ multiplex PCR assay. RNA was extracted using the RNeasy kit, and roughly 0.5 to 1 microgram was reverse transcribed with random hexamers. The public reads were reprocessed in TCRdb via fastp at Q25 and MiXCR, keeping in-frame beta chains. Each entry merges the rows of one CDR3 protein and shows their most common DNA and genes. Across this sample there are hundreds of thousands of distinct CDR3 sequences, with about 94% seen only once. 0.15% to 0.2% of the sample comes from the top ten. The sequencing input was CD4+ T cells from PBMCs. The receptors shown here come from a human donor with Susac syndrome.

This chain connects TRBV6-5 to TRBJ2-5; 7 nucleotides agree with TRBD2. After removal of 2 bases from V and 2 bases from J, the junction contained 2 bases not matched to a gene. CDR1 and CDR2 from the germline V gene are MNHEY and SVGAGI. The CDR3 spans 14 residues. The CDR3 nucleotides are TGTGCCAGCAGTTACCTAGCGGAACAAGAGACCCAGTACTTC. Protein sequence: CASSYLAEQETQYF.

The V call is TRBV6-1, the J call TRBJ1-5, with D uncertain. This CDR3 region has 15 residues. The V gene lost 2 bases and the J gene lost 5 bases, with 13 bases spanning the gap. Germline CDR1 reads MNHNS; CDR2 reads SASEGT. The CDR3 is CASSEFGGRDQPQHF. DNA of the CDR3: TGTGCCAGCAGTGAATTCGGAGGGAGGGATCAGCCCCAGCATTTT.

The chain recombines TRBV19 with TRBJ2-1; D is undetermined. This CDR3 has 16 residues. Trimming removed 4 bases from V and 0 bases from J, with 13 bases in between. The germline V gene has CDR1 LNHDA and CDR2 SQIVND (reference sequence). In DNA, the CDR3 is TGTGCCAGTAGTACAAACAGTCCGAGCTCCTACAATGAGCAGTTCTTC. It is translated as CASSTNSPSSYNEQFF.

The sample holds one count of this clonotype. The chain links TRBV5-1 to TRBJ2-7; TRBD1 aligns across 7 bases. The ends lost 5 bases at V and 2 bases at J; junction bases unmatched: 10. The CDR3 is 15 amino acids. CDR1 is SGHRS and CDR2 is YFSETQ in the germline V gene. The CDR3 DNA is TGCGCCAGCAGGAGAACCGGGACAGCGGCCTACGAGCAGTACTTC. Its protein product is CASRRTGTAAYEQYF.

The rearrangement links TRBV11-3 to TRBJ1-1; perhaps TRBD1 as D (6 bases). V lost 5 bases to trimming and J lost 7 bases, with 11 bases between them. The V gene's germline CDR1 is SGHNT and CDR2 YENEEA. The CDR3 runs to 12 residues. CDR3 residues: CASSRQDHEAFF. The CDR3 DNA follows: TGTGCCAGCAGCAGACAGGACCATGAAGCTTTCTTT.

This clonotype showed up just a few times. V is TRBV3-1 and J is TRBJ1-2; TRBD1 is a possible D gene (5 bases). Trimming removed 0 bases from V and 4 bases from J, with 9 bases in between. Looked up from germline, CDR1 is LGHDT and CDR2 is YNNKEL (reference sequence). CDR3 size: 14 residues. Here the CDR3 DNA reads TGTGCCAGCAGCCAAGACAGGGTCGGCTATGGCTACACCTTC. Amino acid sequence: CASSQDRVGYGYTF.

The chain is built from TRBV2 and TRBJ1-4; D possibly corresponds to TRBD1 (5 bases). Germline CDR1 is SNHLY and CDR2 is FYNNEI. Trimming stripped 6 bases from V and 8 bases from J, with 16 bases between. The CDR3 is 14 amino acids. CDR3 loop: CASRLRRVGEKLFF. The CDR3 nucleotides read TGTGCCAGCAGGTTGCGCAGGGTCGGCGAAAAACTGTTTTTT.

The V and J genes are TRBV4-3 and TRBJ2-3, with D tentatively TRBD2 (6 bases). The length of the CDR3 is 17 residues. V shed 1 base and J shed 0 bases, with 14 bases lying between them. Germline V lookup: CDR1 LGHNA, CDR2 YSLEER. CDR3 sequence: CASSQGDLGTSTDTQYF. In nucleotides, the CDR3 is TGCGCCAGCAGCCAAGGTGATCTGGGGACTAGCACAGATACGCAGTATTTT.

The V call is TRBV6-2 or TRBV6-3, the J call TRBJ1-1, with 9 bases aligning to TRBD1. The CDR3 consists of 15 residues. In germline, CDR1 is MNHEY, CDR2 SVGEGT. V lost 4 bases and J lost 3; bases outside the gene matches: 6. CDR3 sequence (DNA): TGTGCCAGCAGTTCACAGGGGGCTCCGCACACTGAAGCTTTCTTT. Translation gives CASSSQGAPHTEAFF.

The genes are TRBV6-5 and TRBJ2-1, with TRBD1 as a possible D gene (5 bases). The length of the CDR3 is 12 residues. V was pared by 5 bases and J by 8 bases, with 10 bases between. CDR1 is MNHEY, CDR2 SVGAGI, per germline. The CDR3 protein is CASSARGHEQFF. CDR3 nucleotides: TGTGCCAGCAGTGCAAGGGGTCATGAGCAGTTCTTC.

The gene calls are TRBV5-1 and TRBJ1-2, with D maybe TRBD1 (6 bases). Looked up from germline, CDR1 is SGHRS and CDR2 is YFSETQ. Trimming cost V 3 bases and J 0 bases, with 9 bases left between them. CDR3 length equals 14 residues. CDR3 residues: CASSSDSTNYGYTF. CDR3 nucleotide sequence: TGCGCCAGCAGCTCGGACAGTACTAACTATGGCTACACCTTC.

The chain has TRBV11-3 and TRBJ1-2; D gene unclear. The germline V gene encodes CDR1 SGHNT and CDR2 YENEEA. The CDR3 is made up of 14 amino acids. V was cut by 0 bases and J by 4 bases, with 9 bases left in between. The CDR3 DNA is TGTGCCAGCAGCTTAGATCCGGGAAGCTATGGCTACACCTTC. Translated, it gives CASSLDPGSYGYTF.

DNA of the CDR3: TGTGCCGCCGGACGGTCGAGGTCGTATACGCAGTATTTT. Amino acid sequence: CAAGRSRSYTQYF. This sequence joins TRBV7-8 and TRBJ2-3; D is undetermined. The CDR3 is 13 amino acids. In germline, CDR1 is SGHVS, CDR2 FQNEAQ. The V end lost 11 bases, the J end lost 7 bases, and 19 bases lay between the germline ends. The whole variable domain, filled in from reference TRBV7-8 and TRBJ2-3, reads GAGVSQSPRYKVAKRGQDVALRCDPISGHVSLFWYQQALGQGPEFLTYFQNEAQLDKSGLPSDRFFAERPEGSVSTLKIQRTQQEDSAVYLCAAGRSRSYTQYFGPGTRLTVL.

The CDR3 DNA sequence: TGTGCCAGCAGTTCCGGCGAGGCGAAGAATTCACCCCTCCACTTT. Its translation is CASSSGEAKNSPLHF. This rearrangement joins TRBV6-2 or TRBV6-3 to TRBJ1-6, with unresolved D. Trimming took 4 bases from V and 7 from J, leaving 14 bases between them. CDR3 size: 15 residues. Germline V gene lookup returns CDR1 MNHEY and CDR2 SVGEGT.

This clonotype has just one count. J is TRBJ2-2 and V is TRBV7-2; 7 nucleotides match TRBD1. This CDR3 region has 16 residues. CDR1 and CDR2 from the germline V gene are SGHTA and FQGNSA. The trim removed 5 bases at V and 6 bases at J, leaving 12 bases unmatched. The CDR3 sequence: CASSPGGQPRAGELFF. The CDR3 coding sequence is TGTGCCAGCAGCCCAGGGGGACAGCCTCGGGCCGGGGAGCTGTTTTTT.

The rearrangement joins TRBV7-9 to TRBJ1-3; no reliable D call. Trimming pared 0 bases from V and 0 bases from J, leaving 9 bases between. This CDR3 comprises 16 residues. Germline V lookup: CDR1 SEHNR, CDR2 FQNEAQ (reference sequence). CDR3 sequence: CASSLAIQSSGNTIYF. In DNA form, the CDR3 reads TGTGCCAGCAGCTTAGCTATACAGTCCTCTGGAAACACCATATATTTT.

The V gene is TRBV28, the J gene TRBJ1-2, with unresolved D. V was shortened by 3 bases and J by 7 bases, with 12 bases between the two germline ends. The CDR3 is 13 amino acids. CDR1 is MDHEN, CDR2 SYDVKM, per germline. CDR3 nucleotide sequence: TGTGCCAGCAGTTTGGTCTCGTCTGGTGGCTACACCTTC. Translating gives CASSLVSSGGYTF.

This clonotype showed up just once. The chain combines TRBV3-1 with TRBJ2-1; 8 nucleotides match TRBD2. V shed 4 bases, J shed 8 bases, and the junction held 7 bases outside the gene matches. Germline CDR1 LGHDT, CDR2 YNNKEL (reference sequence). CDR3 length: 14 residues. The CDR3 sequence: CASSPGLEVYEQFF. The CDR3 region has the DNA TGTGCCAGCAGCCCGGGACTAGAAGTCTATGAGCAGTTCTTC.

The rearrangement uses TRBV4-3 and TRBJ1-1; D gene uncertain. The germline V gene encodes CDR1 LGHNA and CDR2 YSLEER. This CDR3 has 18 residues. V lost 1 base and J 7 bases, leaving 25 bases between the germline ends. The CDR3: CASSQGPTLAGTESEAFF. The CDR3 DNA sequence: TGCGCCAGCAGCCAAGGCCCTACCTTGGCGGGCACCGAAAGTGAAGCTTTCTTT.

This clonotype appeared a few times. The V and J genes are TRBV30 and TRBJ1-1; no clear D. Germline lookup yields CDR1 GTSNPN and CDR2 SVGIG (reference sequence). V gave up 3 bases and J gave up 1 base, with 3 bases separating them. The CDR3 runs to 11 residues. CDR3 residues: CAWRRNTEAFF. The CDR3 DNA reads as TGTGCCTGGAGGCGGAACACTGAAGCTTTCTTT.

The rearrangement links TRBV20-1 to TRBJ1-2; no firm D call. The length of the CDR3 is 13 residues. Trimming pared 3 bases from V and 7 bases from J, leaving 15 bases between. CDR1 and CDR2 (germline): DFQATT, SNEGSKA (reference sequence). The DNA of the CDR3 is TGCAGTGCTAGGGAATGGAAGGGTGGTGGCTACACCTTC. Its translation: CSAREWKGGGYTF.

The rearrangement joins TRBV20-1 to TRBJ1-1; no firm D call. The CDR3 spans 11 residues. V was cut by 6 bases and J by 5 bases, with 10 bases left in between. Germline CDR1 reads DFQATT; CDR2 reads SNEGSKA (reference sequence). The CDR3 DNA reads as TGCAGTGCGACGACGAGGACTGAAGCTTTCTTT. Its protein is CSATTRTEAFF.

The gene calls are TRBV4-2 and TRBJ1-2, with D possibly matching TRBD1 (6 bases). Between the trimmed V and J ends, which lost 4 bases and 4 bases, there was a span of 19 bases. CDR1 is LGHNA and CDR2 is YNFKEQ in the germline V gene. The CDR3 covers 16 residues. CDR3 nucleotides: TGTGCCAGCAGCCCCGAGGGGGAAGGGGACTTCTATGGCTACACCTTC. Its protein product is CASSPEGEGDFYGYTF.

This chain links TRBV5-1 with TRBJ2-7, with 7 bases identical to TRBD1. V was pared by 3 bases and J by 5 bases, with 8 bases of the junction left unmatched. CDR3 length: 14 amino acids. Germline V CDR1 and CDR2: SGHRS, YFSETQ. CDR3 in amino acids: CASSWGQPDDEQYF. The CDR3 DNA reads as TGCGCCAGCAGCTGGGGACAGCCCGACGACGAGCAGTACTTC.

For the CDR3, the DNA is TGTGCCAGCAGCGCGAGGTGGCGGAACACCGGGGAGCTGTTTTTT. It encodes CASSARWRNTGELFF. The chain joins TRBV7-2 to TRBJ2-2; D uncertain. Trimming shortened V by 5 bases and J by 1 base, and 11 bases separated the two germline ends. The germline V gene encodes CDR1 SGHTA and CDR2 FQGNSA. This CDR3 is built from 15 residues.

The rearrangement links TRBV3-1 to TRBJ2-1; D not certain. V lost 4 bases to trimming and J lost 9 bases, with 19 bases between them. This CDR3 has 15 amino acids. CDR1 is LGHDT and CDR2 is YNNKEL in the germline V gene (reference sequence). The DNA of the CDR3 is TGTGCCAGCAGCCTTCCCTCTTCTCGAGGCAGTGAGCAGTTCTTC. As protein: CASSLPSSRGSEQFF.

The CDR3, as DNA: TGTGCCAGCAGCCCCCGGACTAGCGGGGCAGAGTACCAAGAGACCCAGTACTTC. Translation gives CASSPRTSGAEYQETQYF. V is TRBV7-8 and J is TRBJ2-5; 12 bases fit TRBD2. There are 18 residues in the CDR3. Trimming took 5 bases from V and 0 from J; bases not matched to a gene: 10. Germline V lookup: CDR1 SGHVS, CDR2 FQNEAQ.